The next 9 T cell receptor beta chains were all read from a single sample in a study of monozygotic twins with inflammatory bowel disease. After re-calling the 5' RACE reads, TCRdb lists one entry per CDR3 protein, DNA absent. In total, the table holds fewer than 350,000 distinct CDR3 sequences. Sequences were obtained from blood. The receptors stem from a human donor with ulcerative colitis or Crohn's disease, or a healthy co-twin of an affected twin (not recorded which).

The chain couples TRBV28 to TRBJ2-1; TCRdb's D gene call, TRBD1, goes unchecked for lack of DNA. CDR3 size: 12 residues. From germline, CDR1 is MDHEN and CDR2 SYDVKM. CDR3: CASRPTGGMQFF.

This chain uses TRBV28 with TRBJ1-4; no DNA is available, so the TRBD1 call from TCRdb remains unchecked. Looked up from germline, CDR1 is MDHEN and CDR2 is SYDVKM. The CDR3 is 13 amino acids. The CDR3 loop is CASTTPGDEKLFF.

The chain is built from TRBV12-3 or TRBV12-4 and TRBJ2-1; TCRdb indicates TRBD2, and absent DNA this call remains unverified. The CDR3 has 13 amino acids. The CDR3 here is CASSETNYNEQFF.

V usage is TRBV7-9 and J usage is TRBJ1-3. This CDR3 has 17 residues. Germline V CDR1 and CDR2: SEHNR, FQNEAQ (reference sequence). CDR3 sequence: CASSLSGLLISGNTIYF.

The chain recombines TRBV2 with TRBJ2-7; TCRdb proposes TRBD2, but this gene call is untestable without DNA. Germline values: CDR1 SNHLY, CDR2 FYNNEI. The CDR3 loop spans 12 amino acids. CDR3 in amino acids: CARGTIAYEQYF.

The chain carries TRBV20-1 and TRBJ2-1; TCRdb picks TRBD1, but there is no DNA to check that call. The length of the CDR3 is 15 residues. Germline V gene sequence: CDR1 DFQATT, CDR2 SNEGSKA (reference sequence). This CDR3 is CSAIPGPVKYYEQFF.

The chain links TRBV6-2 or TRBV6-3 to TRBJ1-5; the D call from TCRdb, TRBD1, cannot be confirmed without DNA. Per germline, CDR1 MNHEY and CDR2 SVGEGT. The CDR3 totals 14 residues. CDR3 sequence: CASSRSVRGQPQHF.

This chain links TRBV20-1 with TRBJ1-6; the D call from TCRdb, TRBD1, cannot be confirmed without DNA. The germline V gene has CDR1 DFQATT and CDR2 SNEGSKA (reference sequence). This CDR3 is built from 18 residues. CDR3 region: CSARPRTGLGLGNSPLHF.

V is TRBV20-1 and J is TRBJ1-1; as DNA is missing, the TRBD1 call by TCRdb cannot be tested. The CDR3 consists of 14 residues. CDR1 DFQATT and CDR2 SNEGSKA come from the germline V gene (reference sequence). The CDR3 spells CSAIVLGGYTEAFF.